This T cell receptor beta chain was found in a study of shared clonotypes between healthy human individuals. The V gene end was trimmed by 2 bases and the J gene end by 6 bases; junction bases not matched to a gene: 9. The CDR3 runs to 15 residues. From germline, CDR1 is GTSNPN and CDR2 SVGIG (reference sequence). The repertoire was sequenced with immunoSEQ multiplex PCR; TCRdb's copy has only in-frame clones and lacks some. The table lists roughly 1,000,000 clones, 70% to 80% of them singletons. Healthy adults negative for HIV, lacking recent acute infections or vaccinations, served as donors. Sequenced input: memory CD4+ T cells from PBMCs. Subset here: CD45RA-negative fraction. The gene calls are TRBV30 and TRBJ2-1; 8 bases fit TRBD2. The receptor was isolated from a man aged 18 to 29 in good health. Some clones in this sample may be carry-over from other donors' samples. In nucleotides, the CDR3 is TGTGCCTGGAGTAAGGGGCTAGCGGGCACCAATGAGCAGTTCTTC. Translation: CAWSKGLAGTNEQFF.